The entry below describes one T cell receptor (beta chain). Its antigen is not yet known. Per-base qualities were not stored, and no clone one base away is much larger. The sample holds other DNA sequences that translate to the same CDR3. This entry comes from a study of shared clonotypes between healthy human individuals (dated by TCRdb to 2020 to 2022). For context, the study as a whole: The cohort comprised a couple of women and a few men aged 18 to 49 years. Between about 0.9 and 10 billion PBMCs per donor were obtained by leukapheresis. For each donor, three plates each were used for CD4 naive and CD4 memory, two plates were used for CD8 naive, and one plate was used for CD8 memory. To increase sequencing depth and limit assay-specific biases, TCR repertoire library preparation and sequencing were carried out by different laboratories using diverse techniques. Blood TCR repertoires of about 5 healthy adults were deeply sequenced to estimate repertoire size and the extent of clonotype sharing between individuals.

Using the deep immunoSEQ assay, TCR CDR3 regions were amplified from genomic DNA by multiplex PCR. For each cell subset, the extracted genomic DNA was distributed evenly across all wells of several immunoSEQ 96-well plates, and each plate served as one replicate. For sorted subsets, about 220 ng of genomic DNA, equivalent to around 29,000 T cell genomes, went into each replicate PCR. Purified libraries were quantified with a Qubit 3.0 fluorometer, sized on a Bioanalyzer 2100, and re-quantified with the KAPA Library Quantification kit. A separate single-read 150-cycle Illumina NextSeq 550 flow cell was used to sequence each immunoSEQ 96-well plate. The published analysis was carried out like this. The immunoSEQ output contained only junctional sequences without quality scores, so filtering could not match that applied to full-length reads. To assign V/J genes and CDR3, sequences were annotated against IMGT germline references using PyIR, a Python wrapper for IgBLAST v1.9. Reads were removed for weak V/J assignments (E-value above 1e-6), missing CDR3, stop codons, out-of-frame junctions, or ambiguous translated residues. V3J clonotypes were defined as sequences sharing the same inferred V gene, J gene, and CDR3 amino acid sequence. Percentage overlap between repertoires was calculated by dividing the number of shared unique clonotypes by the size of the smaller repertoire. Richness of each repertoire was evaluated using RTK rarefaction, the Chao1 estimator, and Recon v2.1 estimates of unobserved clonotypes. For all TCRbeta clonotypes obtained by the gDNA method from several donors, generation probabilities were computed with OLGA. Not all clones reach the TCRdb copy of this immuneACCESS table, which keeps in-frame sequences only. Checked studies attribute under half of the gap to unresolved V genes and leave the rest unexplained. That table gives V, J and clone size, and the DNA gave D and trimming. In this sample the table shows fewer than 3 million clones, 85% to 95% of which occur a single time. Clones ranked in the top ten supply more than 0.35% of the sample.

Donors were healthy HIV-negative adults with no recently reported acute infections or vaccinations. Only Caucasian adults living in Nashville, Tennessee, USA were represented among the donors. CD4+ T cells were enriched by magnetic negative selection, after which naive cells were positively selected on CD45RA and the negative fraction was taken as the memory subset. Blood was collected by leukapheresis, and PBMCs were isolated by Ficoll-Histopaque density gradient centrifugation and then cryopreserved in liquid nitrogen vapor phase. Analytical flow cytometry was used to check the purity and quantity of every magnetically sorted T cell population. Genomic DNA was isolated from every sorted fraction and measured by UV absorbance on a Nanodrop 2000c. Overall results and qualifications from the work: Sampling was restricted to blood, and TCR repertoires in tissue are likely to differ from TCR repertoires in blood. Incomplete sequencing was indicated by rarefaction of sorted-subset datasets, despite the large sequencing depth. When a handful of donors were compared, the shared fraction of clonotypes was around 5.1% for naive CD4, approximately 3.5% for naive CD8, about 2.4% for memory CD4, and 0.4% for memory CD8. Estimated clonotype richness was generally larger for naive than for memory subsets. Because the study included a small number of donors, the genetic and exposure-history diversity represented was limited. Pairwise subsampling indicated that sequencing depth was expected to affect the degree of clonotype sharing among donors. Higher generation probabilities were observed for clonotypes shared by all four sorted-subset donors than for non-shared clonotypes.

Looking up the germline V gene yields CDR1 MDHEN and CDR2 SYDVKM. The V end loses 3 bases and the J end loses 0 bases, and a stretch of 5 bases separates them. There are 13 amino acids in the CDR3, from cysteine to phenylalanine inclusive. Only CDR3 DNA remains: 39 bases, in frame from the first base. The receptor was derived from a man aged 18 to 30 in good health. Some clones in this sample may be carry-over from other donors' samples. The sample was naive CD4+ T cells from PBMCs. Interpreted using the paper, the cell subset or site label stands for: CD45RA+ positively selected. Recombination linked TRBV28 to TRBJ2-5; the D gene is unclear. The base sequence is TGTGCCAGCAGTTTGAATTACCAAGAGACCCAGTACTTC. Its protein reads: CASSLNYQETQYF.